This T cell receptor (beta chain) came from a study of blood T cells in healthy people across ages. Using a J-beta primer mix together with a sample-barcoded 5' primer, a second PCR was run for 7 to 11 cycles. TCRdb analysed the 5' RACE reads with MiXCR anew, one entry per CDR3 protein. Of roughly 1.6 million distinct CDR3 sequences in the sample, roughly 32% are singletons; the top ten hold approximately 11%. CDR3 length equals 13 residues. V lost 5 bases and J 8 bases, leaving 15 bases between the germline ends. CDR1 is SGHTA, CDR2 FQGTGA, per germline. The TCR was taken from a woman aged 25 to 39 in good health. Sequencing input: blood. The chain carries TRBV7-3 and TRBJ1-1; possible D gene TRBD1, 5 bases. CDR3 sequence reads: CASSPSGGREAFF. The CDR3 coding sequence is TGTGCCAGCAGCCCAAGCGGGGGAAGGGAAGCTTTCTTT.